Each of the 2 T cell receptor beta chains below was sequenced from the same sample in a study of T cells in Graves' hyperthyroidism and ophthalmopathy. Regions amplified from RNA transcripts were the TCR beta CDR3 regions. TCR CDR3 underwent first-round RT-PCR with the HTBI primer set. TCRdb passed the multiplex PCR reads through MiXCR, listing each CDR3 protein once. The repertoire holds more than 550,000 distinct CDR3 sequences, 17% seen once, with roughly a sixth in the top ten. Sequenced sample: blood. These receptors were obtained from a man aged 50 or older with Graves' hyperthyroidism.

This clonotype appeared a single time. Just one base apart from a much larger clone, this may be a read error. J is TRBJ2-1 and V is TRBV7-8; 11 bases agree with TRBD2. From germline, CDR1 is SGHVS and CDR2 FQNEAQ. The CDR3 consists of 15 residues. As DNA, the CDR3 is TGTGCCAGCCATTTGGGACTAGCGGTTCCCAATGGGCAGTTCTTC. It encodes CASHLGLAVPNGQFF. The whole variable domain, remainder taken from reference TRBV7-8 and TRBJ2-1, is GAGVSQSPRYKVAKRGQDVALRCDPISGHVSLFWYQQALGQGPEFLTYFQNEAQLDKSGLPSDRFFAERPEGSVSTLKIQRTQQEDSAVYLCASHLGLAVPNGQFFGPGTRLTVL.

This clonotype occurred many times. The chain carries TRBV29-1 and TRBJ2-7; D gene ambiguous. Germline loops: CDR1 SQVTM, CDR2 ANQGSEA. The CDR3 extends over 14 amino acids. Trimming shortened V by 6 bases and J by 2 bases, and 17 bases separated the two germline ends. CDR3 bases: TGCAGCGTCCTTGCGGCTAGTGGAGCCTACGAGCAGTACTTC. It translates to CSVLAASGAYEQYF.